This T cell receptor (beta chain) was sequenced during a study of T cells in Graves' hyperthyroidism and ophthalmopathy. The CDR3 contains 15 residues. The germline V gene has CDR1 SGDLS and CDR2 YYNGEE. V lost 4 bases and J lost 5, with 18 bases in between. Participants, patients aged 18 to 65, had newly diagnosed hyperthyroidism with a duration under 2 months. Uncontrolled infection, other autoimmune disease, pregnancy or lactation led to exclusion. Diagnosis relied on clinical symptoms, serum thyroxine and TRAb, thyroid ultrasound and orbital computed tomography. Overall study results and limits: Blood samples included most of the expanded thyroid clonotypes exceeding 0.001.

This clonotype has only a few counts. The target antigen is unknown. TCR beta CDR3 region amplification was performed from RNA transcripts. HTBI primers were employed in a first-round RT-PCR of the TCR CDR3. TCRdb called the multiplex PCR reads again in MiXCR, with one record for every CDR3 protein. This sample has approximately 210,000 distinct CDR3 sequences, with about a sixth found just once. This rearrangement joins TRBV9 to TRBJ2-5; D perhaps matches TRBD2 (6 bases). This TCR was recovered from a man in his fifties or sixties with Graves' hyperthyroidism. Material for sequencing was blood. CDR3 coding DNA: TGTGCCAGCAGCACTTACGGGAGTCCGGGGGAGACCCAGTACTTC. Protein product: CASSTYGSPGETQYF.